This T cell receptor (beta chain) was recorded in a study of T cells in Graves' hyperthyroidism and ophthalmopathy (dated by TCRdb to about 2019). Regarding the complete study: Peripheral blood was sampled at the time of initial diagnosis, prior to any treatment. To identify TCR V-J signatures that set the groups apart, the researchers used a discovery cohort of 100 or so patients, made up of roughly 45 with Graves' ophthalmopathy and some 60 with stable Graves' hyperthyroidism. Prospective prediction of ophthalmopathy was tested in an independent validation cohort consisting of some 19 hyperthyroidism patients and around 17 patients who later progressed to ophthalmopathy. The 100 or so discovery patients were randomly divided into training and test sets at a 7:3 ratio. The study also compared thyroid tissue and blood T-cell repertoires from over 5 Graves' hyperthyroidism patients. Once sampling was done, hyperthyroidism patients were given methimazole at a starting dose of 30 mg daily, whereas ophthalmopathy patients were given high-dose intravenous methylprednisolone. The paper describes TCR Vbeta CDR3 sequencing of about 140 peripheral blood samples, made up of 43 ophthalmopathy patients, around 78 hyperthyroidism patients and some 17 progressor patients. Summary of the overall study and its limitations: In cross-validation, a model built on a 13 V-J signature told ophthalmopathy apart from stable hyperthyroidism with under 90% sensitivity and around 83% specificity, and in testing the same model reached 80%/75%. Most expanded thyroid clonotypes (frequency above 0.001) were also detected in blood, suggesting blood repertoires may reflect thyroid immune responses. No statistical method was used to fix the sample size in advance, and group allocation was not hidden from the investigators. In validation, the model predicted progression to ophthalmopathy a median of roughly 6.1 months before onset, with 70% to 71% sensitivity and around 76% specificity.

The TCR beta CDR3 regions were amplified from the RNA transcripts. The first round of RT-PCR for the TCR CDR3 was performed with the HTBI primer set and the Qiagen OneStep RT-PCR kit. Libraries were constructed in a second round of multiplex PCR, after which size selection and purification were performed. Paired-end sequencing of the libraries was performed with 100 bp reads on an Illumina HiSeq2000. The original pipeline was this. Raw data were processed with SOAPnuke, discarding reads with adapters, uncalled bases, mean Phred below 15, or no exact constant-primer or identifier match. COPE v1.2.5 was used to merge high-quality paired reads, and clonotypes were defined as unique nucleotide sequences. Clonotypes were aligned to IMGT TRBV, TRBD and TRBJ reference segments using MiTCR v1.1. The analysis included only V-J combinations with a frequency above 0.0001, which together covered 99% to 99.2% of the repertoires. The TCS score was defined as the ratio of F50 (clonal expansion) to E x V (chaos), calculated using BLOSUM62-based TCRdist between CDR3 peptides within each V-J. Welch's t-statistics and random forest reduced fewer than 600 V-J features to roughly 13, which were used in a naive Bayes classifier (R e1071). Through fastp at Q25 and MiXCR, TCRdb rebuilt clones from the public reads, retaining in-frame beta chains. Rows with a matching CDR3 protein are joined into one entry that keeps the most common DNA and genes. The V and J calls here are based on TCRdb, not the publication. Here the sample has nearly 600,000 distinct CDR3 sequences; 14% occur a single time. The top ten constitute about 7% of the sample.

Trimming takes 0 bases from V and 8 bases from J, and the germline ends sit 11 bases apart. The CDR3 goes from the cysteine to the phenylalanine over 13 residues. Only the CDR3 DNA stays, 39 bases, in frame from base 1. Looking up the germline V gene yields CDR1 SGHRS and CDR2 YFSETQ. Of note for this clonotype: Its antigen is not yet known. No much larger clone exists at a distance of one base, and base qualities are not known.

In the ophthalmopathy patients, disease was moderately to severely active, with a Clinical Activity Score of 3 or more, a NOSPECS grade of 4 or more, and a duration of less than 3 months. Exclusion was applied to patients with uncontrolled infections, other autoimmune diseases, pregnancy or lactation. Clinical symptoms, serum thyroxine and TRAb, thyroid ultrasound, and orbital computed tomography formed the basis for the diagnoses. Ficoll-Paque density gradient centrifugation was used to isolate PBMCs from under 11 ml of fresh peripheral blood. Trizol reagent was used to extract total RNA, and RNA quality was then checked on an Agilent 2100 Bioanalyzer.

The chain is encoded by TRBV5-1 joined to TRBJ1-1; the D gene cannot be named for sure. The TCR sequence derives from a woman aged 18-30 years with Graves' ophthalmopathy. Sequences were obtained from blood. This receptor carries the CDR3 CASSLAVGREAFF. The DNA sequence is TGCGCCAGCAGCTTGGCCGTCGGCAGGGAAGCTTTCTTT.